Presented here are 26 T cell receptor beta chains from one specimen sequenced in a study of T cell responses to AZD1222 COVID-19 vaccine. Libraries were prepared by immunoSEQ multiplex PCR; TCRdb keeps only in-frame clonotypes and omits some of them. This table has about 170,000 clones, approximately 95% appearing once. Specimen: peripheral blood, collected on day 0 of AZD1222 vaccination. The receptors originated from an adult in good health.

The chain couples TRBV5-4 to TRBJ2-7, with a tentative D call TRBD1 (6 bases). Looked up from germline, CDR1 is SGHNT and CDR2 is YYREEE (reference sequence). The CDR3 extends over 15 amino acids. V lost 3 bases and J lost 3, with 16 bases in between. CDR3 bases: TGTGCCAGCAGCTATTCGAGGGACAACCTCTACGAGCAGTACTTC. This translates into CASSYSRDNLYEQYF.

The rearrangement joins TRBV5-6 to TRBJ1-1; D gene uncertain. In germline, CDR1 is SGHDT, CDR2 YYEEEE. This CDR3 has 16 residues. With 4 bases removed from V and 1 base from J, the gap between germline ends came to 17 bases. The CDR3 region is CASSPPSGSENTEAFF. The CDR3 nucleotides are TGTGCCAGCAGCCCCCCCTCGGGGTCCGAGAACACTGAAGCTTTCTTT.

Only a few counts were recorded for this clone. Written as DNA, the CDR3 is TGCGCCAGCAGCCGGGGCGAAGACTATGGCTACACCTTC. It encodes CASSRGEDYGYTF. V is TRBV5-1 and J is TRBJ1-2, with D maybe TRBD1 (5 bases). V dropped 4 bases and J dropped 3 bases, with 10 bases sitting between them. This CDR3 is 13 amino acids long. The germline V gene has CDR1 SGHRS and CDR2 YFSETQ.

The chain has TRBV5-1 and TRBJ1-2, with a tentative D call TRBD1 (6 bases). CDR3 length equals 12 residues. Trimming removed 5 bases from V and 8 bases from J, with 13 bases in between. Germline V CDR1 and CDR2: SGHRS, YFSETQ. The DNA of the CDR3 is TGCGCCAGCAGAGGGGGGGCAGCAGGCTACACCTTC. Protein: CASRGGAAGYTF.

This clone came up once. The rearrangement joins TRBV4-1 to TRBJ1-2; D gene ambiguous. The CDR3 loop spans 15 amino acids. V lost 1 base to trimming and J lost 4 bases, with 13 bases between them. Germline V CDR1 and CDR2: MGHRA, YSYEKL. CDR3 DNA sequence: TGCGCCAGCAGCCAAGTCATACAGCCTACCTATGGCTACACCTTC. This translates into CASSQVIQPTYGYTF.

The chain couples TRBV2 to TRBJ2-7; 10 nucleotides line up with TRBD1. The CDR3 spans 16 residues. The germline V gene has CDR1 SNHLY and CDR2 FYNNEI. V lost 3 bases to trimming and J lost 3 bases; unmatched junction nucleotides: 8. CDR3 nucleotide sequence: TGTGCCAGCAGTGAGCCCGGGACAGGGGAAGGCTACGAGCAGTACTTC. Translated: CASSEPGTGEGYEQYF.

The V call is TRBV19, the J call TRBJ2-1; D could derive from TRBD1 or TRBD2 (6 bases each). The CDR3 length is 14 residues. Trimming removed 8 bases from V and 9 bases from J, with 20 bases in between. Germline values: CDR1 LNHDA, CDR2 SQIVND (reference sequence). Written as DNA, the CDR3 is TGTGCCAGTGCGCGGGCCGTAGGGGGGAGTGAGCAGTTCTTC. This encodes CASARAVGGSEQFF.

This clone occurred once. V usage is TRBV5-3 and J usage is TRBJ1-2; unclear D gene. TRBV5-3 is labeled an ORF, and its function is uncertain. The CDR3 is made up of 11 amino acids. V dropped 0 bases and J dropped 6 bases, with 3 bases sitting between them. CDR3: CARSLADGYTF. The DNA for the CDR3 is TGTGCCAGAAGCTTGGCAGATGGCTACACCTTC.

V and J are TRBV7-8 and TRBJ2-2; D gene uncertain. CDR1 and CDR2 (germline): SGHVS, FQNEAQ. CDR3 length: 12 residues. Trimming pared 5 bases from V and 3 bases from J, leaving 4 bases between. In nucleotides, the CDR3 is TGTGCCAGCAGCCGGGACACCGGGGAGCTGTTTTTT. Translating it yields CASSRDTGELFF.

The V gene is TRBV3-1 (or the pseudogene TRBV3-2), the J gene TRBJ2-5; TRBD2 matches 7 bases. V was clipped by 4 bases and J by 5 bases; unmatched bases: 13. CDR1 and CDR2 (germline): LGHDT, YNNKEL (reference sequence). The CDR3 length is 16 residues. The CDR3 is CASSPRGSSGTETQYF. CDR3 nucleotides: TGTGCCAGCAGCCCCCGCGGCTCTAGCGGTACGGAGACCCAGTACTTC.

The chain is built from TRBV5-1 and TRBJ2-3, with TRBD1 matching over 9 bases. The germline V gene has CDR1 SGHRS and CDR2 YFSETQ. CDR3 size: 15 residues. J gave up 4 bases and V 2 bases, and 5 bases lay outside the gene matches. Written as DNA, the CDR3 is TGCGCCAGCAGCTTCGGGGACAGGGAGGCAGATACGCAGTATTTT. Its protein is CASSFGDREADTQYF.

This CDR3 reads CASSQQGGTEAFF. CDR3 sequence (DNA): TGTGCCAGCAGCCAACAAGGTGGCACTGAAGCTTTCTTT. This chain links TRBV6-4 with TRBJ1-1; D remains ambiguous. The length of the CDR3 is 13 residues. Germline V lookup: CDR1 MRHNA, CDR2 SNTAGT. The V and J ends lost 6 bases and 4 bases respectively, with 12 bases between them.

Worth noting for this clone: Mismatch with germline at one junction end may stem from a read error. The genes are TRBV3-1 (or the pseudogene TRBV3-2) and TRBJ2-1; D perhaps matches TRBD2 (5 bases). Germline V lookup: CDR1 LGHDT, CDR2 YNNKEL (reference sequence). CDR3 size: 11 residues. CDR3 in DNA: TGTGCCAGCAGCCAAAGAACTAGTACAGTCTTC. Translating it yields CASSQRTSTVF.

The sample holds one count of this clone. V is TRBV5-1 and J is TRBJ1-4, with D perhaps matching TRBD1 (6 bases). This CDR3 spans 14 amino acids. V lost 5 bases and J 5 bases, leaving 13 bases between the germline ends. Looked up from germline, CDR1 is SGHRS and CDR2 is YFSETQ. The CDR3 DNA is TGCGCCAGCAGTAGACAGGACTCAAATGAAAAACTGTTTTTT. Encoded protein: CASSRQDSNEKLFF.

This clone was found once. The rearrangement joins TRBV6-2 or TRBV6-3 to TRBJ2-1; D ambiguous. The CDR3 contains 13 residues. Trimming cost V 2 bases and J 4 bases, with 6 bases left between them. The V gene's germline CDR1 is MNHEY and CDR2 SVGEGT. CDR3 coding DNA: TGTGCCAGCAGTTACGAAGCTTACAATGAGCAGTTCTTC. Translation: CASSYEAYNEQFF.

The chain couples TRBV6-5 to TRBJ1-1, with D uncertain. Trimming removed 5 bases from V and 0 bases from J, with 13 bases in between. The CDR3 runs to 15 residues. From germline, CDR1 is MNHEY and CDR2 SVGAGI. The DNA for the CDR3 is TGTGCCAGCAGTCCCTTCCACAGAATGAACACTGAAGCTTTCTTT. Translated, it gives CASSPFHRMNTEAFF.

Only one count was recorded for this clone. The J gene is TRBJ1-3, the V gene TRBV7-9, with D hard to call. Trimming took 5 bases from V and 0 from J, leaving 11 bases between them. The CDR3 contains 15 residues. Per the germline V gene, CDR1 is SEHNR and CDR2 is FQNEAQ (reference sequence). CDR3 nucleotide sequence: TGTGCCAGCAGCCCCGGACGGAGCTCTGGAAACACCATATATTTT. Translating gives CASSPGRSSGNTIYF.

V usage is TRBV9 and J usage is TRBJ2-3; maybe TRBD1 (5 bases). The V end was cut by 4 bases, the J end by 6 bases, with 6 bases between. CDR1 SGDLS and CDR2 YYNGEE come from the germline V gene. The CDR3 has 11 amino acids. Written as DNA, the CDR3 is TGTGCCAGCAGCTCAGGGGATACGCAGTATTTT. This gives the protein CASSSGDTQYF.

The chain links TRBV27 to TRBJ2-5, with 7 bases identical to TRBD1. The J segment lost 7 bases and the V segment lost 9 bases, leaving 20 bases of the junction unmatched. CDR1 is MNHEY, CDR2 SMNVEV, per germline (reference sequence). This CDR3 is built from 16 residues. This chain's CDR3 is CARHIKGTVGTGTQYF. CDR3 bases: TGTGCCAGACACATCAAAGGGACAGTTGGGACCGGGACCCAGTACTTC.

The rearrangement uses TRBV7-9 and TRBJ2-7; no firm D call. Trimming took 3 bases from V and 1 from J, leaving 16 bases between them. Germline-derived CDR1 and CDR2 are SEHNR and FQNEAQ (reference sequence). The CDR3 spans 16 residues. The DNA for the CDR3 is TGTGCCAGCAGCTTTGTCGGCGGAGAAAGGTCCTACGAGCAGTACTTC. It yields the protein CASSFVGGERSYEQYF.

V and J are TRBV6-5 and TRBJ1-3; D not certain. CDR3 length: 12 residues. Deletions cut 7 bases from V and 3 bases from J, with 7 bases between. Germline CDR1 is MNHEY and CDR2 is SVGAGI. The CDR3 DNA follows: TGTGCCAGCATAGCGAATGGAAACACCATATATTTT. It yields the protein CASIANGNTIYF.

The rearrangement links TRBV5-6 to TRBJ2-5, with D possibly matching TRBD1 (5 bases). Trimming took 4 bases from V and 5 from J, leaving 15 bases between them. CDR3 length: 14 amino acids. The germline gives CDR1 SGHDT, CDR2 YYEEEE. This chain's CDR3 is CASSGRQLGETQYF. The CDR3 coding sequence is TGTGCCAGCAGCGGACGACAGCTTGGGGAGACCCAGTACTTC. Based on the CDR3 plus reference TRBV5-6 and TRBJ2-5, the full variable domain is DAGVTQSPTHLIKTRGQQVTLRCSPKSGHDTVSWYQQALGQGPQFIFQYYEEEERQRGNFPDRFSGHQFPNYSSELNVNALLLGDSALYLCASSGRQLGETQYFGPGTRLLVL.

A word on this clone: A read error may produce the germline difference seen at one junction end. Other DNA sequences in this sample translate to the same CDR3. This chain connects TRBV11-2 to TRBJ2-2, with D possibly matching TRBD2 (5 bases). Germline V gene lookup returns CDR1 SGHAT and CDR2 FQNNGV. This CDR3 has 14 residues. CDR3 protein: CASSLWWNTGELFF. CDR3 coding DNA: TGTGCCAGCAGCTTATGGTGGAACACCGGGGAACTGTTTTTT.

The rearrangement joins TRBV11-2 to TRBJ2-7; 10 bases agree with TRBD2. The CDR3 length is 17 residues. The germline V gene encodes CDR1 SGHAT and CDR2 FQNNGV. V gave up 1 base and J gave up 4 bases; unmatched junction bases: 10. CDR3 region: CASSLGGLAGDLYEQYF. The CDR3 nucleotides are TGTGCCAGCAGCTTAGGGGGGCTAGCGGGAGATCTGTACGAGCAGTACTTC.

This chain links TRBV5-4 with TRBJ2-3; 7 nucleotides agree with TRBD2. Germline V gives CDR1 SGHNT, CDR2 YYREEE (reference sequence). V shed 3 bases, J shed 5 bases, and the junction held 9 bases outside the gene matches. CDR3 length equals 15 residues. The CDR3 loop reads CASSWRGSDVDTQYF. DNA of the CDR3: TGTGCCAGCAGCTGGCGGGGGAGTGACGTAGATACGCAGTATTTT. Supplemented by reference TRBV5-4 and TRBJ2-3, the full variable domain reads ETGVTQSPTHLIKTRGQQVTLRCSSQSGHNTVSWYQQALGQGPQFIFQYYREEENGRGNFPPRFSGLQFPNYSSELNVNALELDDSALYLCASSWRGSDVDTQYFGPGTRLTVL.

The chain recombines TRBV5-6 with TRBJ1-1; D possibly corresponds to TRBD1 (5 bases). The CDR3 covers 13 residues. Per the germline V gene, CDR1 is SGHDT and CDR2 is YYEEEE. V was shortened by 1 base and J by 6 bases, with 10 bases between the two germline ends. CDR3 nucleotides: TGTGCCAGCAGCTTGTTCCGGGGGGCTGAAGCTTTCTTT. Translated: CASSLFRGAEAFF.